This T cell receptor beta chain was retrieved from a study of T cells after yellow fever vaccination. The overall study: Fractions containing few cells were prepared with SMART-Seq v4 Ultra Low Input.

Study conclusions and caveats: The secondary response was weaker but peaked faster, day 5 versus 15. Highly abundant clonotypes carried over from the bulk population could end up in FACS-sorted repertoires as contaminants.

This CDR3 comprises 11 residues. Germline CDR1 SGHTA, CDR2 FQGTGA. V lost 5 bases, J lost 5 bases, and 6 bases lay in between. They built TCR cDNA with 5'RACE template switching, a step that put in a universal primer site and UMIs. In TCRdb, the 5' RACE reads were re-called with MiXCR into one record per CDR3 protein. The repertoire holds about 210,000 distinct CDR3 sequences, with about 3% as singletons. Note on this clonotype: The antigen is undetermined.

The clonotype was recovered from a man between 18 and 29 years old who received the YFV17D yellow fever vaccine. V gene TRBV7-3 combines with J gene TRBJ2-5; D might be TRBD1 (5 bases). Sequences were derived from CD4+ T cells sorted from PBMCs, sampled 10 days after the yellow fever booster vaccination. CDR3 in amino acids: CASSAGETQYF. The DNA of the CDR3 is TGTGCCAGCAGCGCAGGGGAGACCCAGTACTTC. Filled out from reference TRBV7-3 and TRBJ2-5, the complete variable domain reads GAGVSQTPSNKVTEKGKYVELRCDPISGHTALYWYRQSLGQGPEFLIYFQGTGAADDSGLPNDRFFAVRPEGSVSTLKIQRTERGDSAVYLCASSAGETQYFGPGTRLLVL.